One and the same sample provided the 28 T cell receptor beta chains below, sequenced in a study of human T cells and chemical hapten exposure. TCRdb independently ran MiXCR on the RACE reads; one entry per CDR3 protein. The table shows more than 70,000 distinct CDR3 sequences, with about 8.8% occurring only once. As for time point: healthy volunteer bleed at 2 weeks. Unfractionated whole blood yielded the extracted total RNA. Specimen: whole blood. Receptors were obtained from a female donor in good health. Some clones in this sample may be carry-over from other donors' samples.

J is TRBJ2-7 and V is TRBV6-2 or TRBV6-3, with 7 nucleotides matching TRBD2. V lost 2 bases, J lost 3 bases, and 7 bases stayed unmatched. The CDR3 contains 15 residues. Germline V CDR1 and CDR2: MNHEY, SVGEGT. This CDR3 reads CASSYGASGNYEQYF. CDR3 DNA: TGTGCCAGCAGTTACGGGGCTAGCGGAAACTACGAGCAGTACTTC.

Ten or more counts support this clonotype. J is TRBJ1-2 and V is TRBV29-1; D remains ambiguous. The germline gives CDR1 SQVTM, CDR2 ANQGSEA. The CDR3 sequence is 14 residues long. V was trimmed by 0 bases and J by 4 bases, leaving 12 bases between them. DNA for the CDR3: TGCAGCGTTGAAGATCCCTTACGGGTCTATGGCTACACCTTC. Protein product: CSVEDPLRVYGYTF.

This clonotype was counted many times. The chain is built from TRBV6-6 and TRBJ2-1; perhaps TRBD2 as D (6 bases). The CDR3 spans 15 residues. CDR1 and CDR2 from the germline V gene are MNHNY and SVGAGI (reference sequence). Trimming stripped 2 bases from V and 7 bases from J, with 15 bases between. CDR3 in amino acids: CASSYGGIPGNEQFF. CDR3 bases: TGTGCCAGCAGTTACGGCGGGATTCCCGGGAATGAGCAGTTCTTC.

V and J are TRBV4-3 and TRBJ1-6, with TRBD1 as a possible D gene (5 bases). Germline V gene lookup returns CDR1 LGHNA and CDR2 YSLEER. V was shortened by 1 base and J by 6 bases, with 10 bases between the two germline ends. The CDR3 has 15 residues. The CDR3 nucleotides read TGCGCCAGCAGCCAAGTAGTAGGGGTTAATTCACCCCTCCACTTT. Amino acid sequence: CASSQVVGVNSPLHF.

This clonotype was counted a few times. CDR3 in DNA: TGTGCCAGCACGTCAACAGATACGCAGTATTTT. Amino acids: CASTSTDTQYF. The chain recombines TRBV5-6 with TRBJ2-3, with D unclear. This CDR3 has 11 amino acids. Germline CDR1 reads SGHDT; CDR2 reads YYEEEE. V was trimmed by 6 bases and J by 3 bases, leaving 5 bases between them.

This clonotype turned up a few times. This rearrangement joins TRBV7-9 to TRBJ1-1; D is uncertain. V lost 5 bases, J lost 3 bases, and 7 bases lay in between. The germline CDR1 and CDR2 sequences are SEHNR and FQNEAQ (reference sequence). CDR3 length: 12 amino acids. The CDR3 spells CASSHDDTEAFF. The CDR3 bases are TGTGCCAGCAGCCACGACGACACTGAAGCTTTCTTT.

For the CDR3, the DNA is TGCAGTGCTCCCAGGCGTGGGACTAGCAACGAGCAGTACTTC. It specifies CSAPRRGTSNEQYF. The chain carries TRBV20-1 and TRBJ2-7, with 9 bases that match TRBD2. V lost 5 bases to trimming and J lost 5 bases; unmatched junction nucleotides: 10. Looked up from germline, CDR1 is DFQATT and CDR2 is SNEGSKA (reference sequence). The CDR3 runs to 14 residues.

This clonotype appeared many times. The chain employs TRBV6-4 and TRBJ2-3, with D possibly being TRBD1 (6 bases). V shed 6 bases and J shed 3 bases, with 16 bases lying between them. This CDR3 region has 15 residues. Germline V CDR1 and CDR2: MRHNA, SNTAGT. The CDR3 DNA follows: TGTGCCAGCAGCCGTAAGGGGGACGGGACAGATACGCAGTATTTT. Its translation: CASSRKGDGTDTQYF.

There are a few counts of this clonotype. The chain recombines TRBV7-2 with TRBJ2-3, with 8 nucleotides matching TRBD1. The V gene end was trimmed by 7 bases and the J gene end by 3 bases; junction bases not matched to a gene: 6. Germline V gene lookup returns CDR1 SGHTA and CDR2 FQGNSA. CDR3 length: 14 amino acids. The CDR3 region is CASKRDRITDTQYF. CDR3 DNA sequence: TGTGCCAGCAAGAGGGACAGGATTACAGATACGCAGTATTTT.

The CDR3 sequence: CASSVGPGNTGELFF. CDR3 nucleotide sequence: TGTGCCAGCAGCGTAGGGCCGGGGAACACCGGGGAGCTGTTTTTT. This sequence joins TRBV9 and TRBJ2-2, with no clear D. Trimming cost V 0 bases and J 1 base, with 7 bases left between them. In germline, CDR1 is SGDLS, CDR2 YYNGEE. The CDR3 runs to 15 residues. Using reference TRBV9 and TRBJ2-2 for the parts outside the CDR3, the full variable domain is DSGVTQTPKHLITATGQRVTLRCSPRSGDLSVYWYQQSLDQGLQFLIQYYNGEERAKGNILERFSAQQFPDLHSELNLSSLELGDSALYFCASSVGPGNTGELFFGEGSRLTVL.

This clonotype was found many times. CDR3: CASSLFSAAEQETQYF. The CDR3 DNA reads TGCGCCAGCAGCTTGTTCTCTGCTGCTGAGCAAGAGACCCAGTACTTC. This rearrangement joins TRBV5-1 to TRBJ2-5; unclear D gene. The ends were cut back, 1 base at V and 2 bases at J, with 15 bases in the middle. This CDR3 contains 16 residues. Germline V lookup: CDR1 SGHRS, CDR2 YFSETQ.

This clonotype was counted many times. The V gene is TRBV19, the J gene TRBJ1-2; D gene unclear. This CDR3 contains 13 residues. CDR1 is LNHDA, CDR2 SQIVND, per germline (reference sequence). The V and J ends lost 3 bases and 2 bases respectively, with 7 bases between them. The CDR3 DNA reads TGTGCCAGTAGTATCATGCTAAACTATGGCTACACCTTC. Translating it yields CASSIMLNYGYTF.

This rearrangement joins TRBV10-3 to TRBJ2-3, with 7 bases fitting TRBD1. The CDR3 runs to 15 residues. CDR1 and CDR2 (germline): ENHRY, SYGVKD. J was trimmed by 2 bases and V by 3 bases; bases with no gene match: 5. Here the CDR3 DNA reads TGTGCCATCAGTGACAGGGGGAAAAACACAGATACGCAGTATTTT. Protein sequence: CAISDRGKNTDTQYF.

A few counts support this clonotype. The V and J genes are TRBV12-3 or TRBV12-4 and TRBJ2-1, with 7 bases that match TRBD2. This CDR3 comprises 16 residues. Trimming removed 1 base from V and 7 bases from J; junction bases left unmatched: 10. CDR3 loop: CASSLGGGRGLNEQFF. DNA for the CDR3: TGTGCCAGCAGTTTAGGGGGCGGGAGAGGGCTGAATGAGCAGTTCTTC.

This clonotype was found a few times. V is TRBV2 and J is TRBJ2-7, with D tentatively TRBD1 (6 bases). Deletions cut 6 bases from V and 2 bases from J, with 17 bases between. Germline V gene lookup returns CDR1 SNHLY and CDR2 FYNNEI. The CDR3 has 15 residues. The CDR3 bases are TGTGCCAGCAGGGGTACAGGGTACGAAGCCTACGAGCAGTACTTC. Translated, it gives CASRGTGYEAYEQYF.

This clonotype has a handful of counts. The germline gene is not matched at one end of the junction; a read error may be the cause. This chain connects TRBV28 to TRBJ2-7, with TRBD2 identical over 11 bases. This CDR3 has 16 amino acids. Germline loops: CDR1 MDHEN, CDR2 SYDVKM. Written as DNA, the CDR3 is TGTGCCAGCAGCTCGTCATCTAGCGGGAGGCAGCTATATAGGGACTTC. The encoded protein is CASSSSSSGRQLYRDF.

This clonotype was seen a few times. This sequence joins TRBV28 and TRBJ1-6; 7 bases are shared with TRBD1. This CDR3 spans 16 amino acids. Germline assignment: CDR1 MDHEN and CDR2 SYDVKM. After removal of 6 bases from V and 7 bases from J, the junction contained 12 bases not matched to a gene. CDR3 DNA: TGTGCCAGCAGACTGGACAGGACCACTGGAAATTCACCCCTCCACTTT. This codes for CASRLDRTTGNSPLHF.

This clonotype has ten or more counts. The chain combines TRBV20-1 with TRBJ1-3; D unclear. Trimming pared 3 bases from V and 4 bases from J, leaving 13 bases between. CDR1 is DFQATT and CDR2 is SNEGSKA in the germline V gene (reference sequence). This CDR3 contains 14 residues. CDR3 protein: CSARVVRAGNTIYF. In DNA, the CDR3 is TGCAGTGCTAGGGTAGTCCGAGCAGGAAACACCATATATTTT.

This clonotype was counted ten times or more. V usage is TRBV4-3 and J usage is TRBJ1-1, with D possibly being TRBD1 (5 bases). CDR1 LGHNA and CDR2 YSLEER come from the germline V gene. The CDR3 extends over 13 amino acids. V lost 0 bases to trimming and J lost 9 bases, with 11 bases between them. The CDR3 protein is CASSQEGTGKAFF. In DNA form, the CDR3 reads TGCGCCAGCAGCCAAGAAGGGACGGGCAAAGCTTTCTTT.

This clonotype was counted a few times. The rearrangement links TRBV5-1 to TRBJ1-3; D gene unclear. The CDR3 is 14 residues long. Trimming took off 5 bases at V and 1 base at J, with 10 bases between the two ends. Germline V gene sequence: CDR1 SGHRS, CDR2 YFSETQ. CDR3 residues: CASRDAGSGNTIYF. The CDR3 coding sequence is TGCGCCAGCAGGGATGCCGGGTCTGGAAACACCATATATTTT.

This clonotype was observed a handful of times. This chain uses TRBV6-1 with TRBJ1-3, with D possibly matching TRBD1 (5 bases). The V end was cut by 3 bases, the J end by 4 bases, with 13 bases between. CDR1 and CDR2 (germline): MNHNS, SASEGT. The CDR3 contains 15 residues. The CDR3 nucleotides read TGTGCCAGCAGTGAGTCACAGGCTGGAGGAAACACCATATATTTT. The encoded protein is CASSESQAGGNTIYF.

The V and J genes are TRBV6-1 and TRBJ2-7; 9 nucleotides align to TRBD1. The germline CDR1 and CDR2 sequences are MNHNS and SASEGT. The J segment lost 2 bases and the V segment lost 4 bases, leaving 6 bases of the junction unmatched. The CDR3 contains 15 residues. In DNA form, the CDR3 reads TGTGCCAGCAGTGCCTACGGGACAGGGCCCTACGAGCAGTACTTC. Amino acid sequence: CASSAYGTGPYEQYF.

This clonotype has a handful of counts. The chain has TRBV12-3 or TRBV12-4 and TRBJ2-7, with 7 bases aligning to TRBD1. CDR3 length: 13 amino acids. V shed 5 bases and J 1 base; nucleotides not matched to a gene: 2. The CDR3 is CASSKGQSYEQYF. The DNA for the CDR3 is TGTGCCAGCAGTAAGGGACAGTCCTACGAGCAGTACTTC.

There are a few counts of this clonotype. V is TRBV20-1 and J is TRBJ1-5; 9 bases map to TRBD1. The length of the CDR3 is 12 residues. Germline lookup yields CDR1 DFQATT and CDR2 SNEGSKA (reference sequence). V shed 7 bases and J 4 bases; nucleotides not matched to a gene: 2. The CDR3 bases are TGCAGTGGGGGGACAGGGAATCAGCCCCAGCATTTT. Encoded protein: CSGGTGNQPQHF.

This clonotype was counted a few times. The chain recombines TRBV5-6 with TRBJ2-5, with 10 bases identical to TRBD2. V shed 0 bases and J 3 bases; nucleotides not matched to a gene: 5. This CDR3 contains 16 residues. Germline lookup yields CDR1 SGHDT and CDR2 YYEEEE. DNA of the CDR3: TGTGCCAGCAGCTTGGCACTAGCGGGATGGGAAGAGACCCAGTACTTC. Protein product: CASSLALAGWEETQYF.

In this sample, this clonotype turned up once. CDR3: CASSSQGTGANVLTF. The CDR3 bases are TGTGCCAGCAGCTCCCAGGGGACCGGGGCCAACGTCCTGACTTTC. J is TRBJ2-6 and V is TRBV6-5; tentative D call: TRBD1 (6 bases). This CDR3 is 15 amino acids long. Germline CDR1 reads MNHEY; CDR2 reads SVGAGI. The ends were cut back, 6 bases at V and 4 bases at J, with 13 bases in the middle.

This clonotype occurred many times. The chain joins TRBV9 to TRBJ2-3; 9 bases are a match to TRBD1. Losses at the gene ends were 3 bases for V and 5 bases for J; bases not matched to a gene: 7. The germline V gene encodes CDR1 SGDLS and CDR2 YYNGEE. CDR3 length: 15 residues. In DNA form, the CDR3 reads TGTGCCAGCAGCGCGGGACAGGGATGGGGAGATACGCAGTATTTT. It specifies CASSAGQGWGDTQYF.

The V gene is TRBV21-1, the J gene TRBJ2-7; the table's D call, TRBD1, was not checked against the DNA. TRBV21-1 is a pseudogene locus. The CDR3 has 14 residues. CDR3 loop: CASSKAGQPYEQYF. CDR3 coding DNA: TGTGCCAGCAGCAAAGCGGGACAACCCTACGAGCAGTACTTC.